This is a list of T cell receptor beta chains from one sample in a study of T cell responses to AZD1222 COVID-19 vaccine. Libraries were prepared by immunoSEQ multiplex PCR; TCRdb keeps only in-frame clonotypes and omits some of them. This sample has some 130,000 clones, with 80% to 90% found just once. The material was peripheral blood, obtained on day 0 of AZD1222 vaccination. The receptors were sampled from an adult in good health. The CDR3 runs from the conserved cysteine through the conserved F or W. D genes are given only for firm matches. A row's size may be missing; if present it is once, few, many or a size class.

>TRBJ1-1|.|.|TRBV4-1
TGCGCCAGCAGCCAAGATGGGCAGGGGCCCATAGAGATCATATTT
CASSQDGQGPIEIIF
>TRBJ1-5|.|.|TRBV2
TGTGCCAGCAGCCCCCTCGGGGTAAGGAATCAGCCCCAGCATTTT
CASSPLGVRNQPQHF
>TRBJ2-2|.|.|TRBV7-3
TGTGCCAGCAGCTCCCGGCTACGAGGCACCGGGGAGCTGTTTTTT
CASSSRLRGTGELFF
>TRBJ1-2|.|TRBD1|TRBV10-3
TGTGCCATCAGTGAGTCGAGATTGGGGGACAGGGATCATGGCTACACCTTC
CAISESRLGDRDHGYTF
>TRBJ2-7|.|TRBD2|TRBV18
TGTGCCAGCTCACCGACCGGGACTAGCGGGTACGAGCAGTACTTC
CASSPTGTSGYEQYF
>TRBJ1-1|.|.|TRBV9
TGTGCCAGCAGCGTATCCCGTGGAGGCACTGAAGCTTTCTTT
CASSVSRGGTEAFF
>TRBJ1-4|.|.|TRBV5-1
TGCGCCAGCAGCTTCGGCGGTCCTAATGAAAAACTGTTTTTT
CASSFGGPNEKLFF
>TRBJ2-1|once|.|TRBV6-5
TGTGCCAGCAGCCTAAAGGGGCTAGTCGACAATGAGCAGTTCTTC
CASSLKGLVDNEQFF
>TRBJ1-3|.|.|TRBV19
TGTGCCAGTAGTATCCCAGGGCTATACTCTGGAAACACCATATATTTT
CASSIPGLYSGNTIYF
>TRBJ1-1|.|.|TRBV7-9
TGTGCCAGCAGCACAGGACGCGTCACTGAAGCTTTCTTT
CASSTGRVTEAFF
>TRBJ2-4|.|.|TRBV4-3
TGCGCCAGCAGCCATAGTAGCCTTAGCGGAAGAAACATTCAGTACTTC
CASSHSSLSGRNIQYF
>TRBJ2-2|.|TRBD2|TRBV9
TGTGCCAGCAGCTCAAGGCGGGATAGCGGGAGCACCGGGGAGCTGTTTTTT
CASSSRRDSGSTGELFF
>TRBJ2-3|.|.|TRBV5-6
TGTGCCAGCAGTCGAGGAGCATTTTTAGCTAGCACAGATACGCAGTATTTT
CASSRGAFLASTDTQYF
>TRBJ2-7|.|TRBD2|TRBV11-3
TGTGCCAGCACGCTAGCGGGTATCTACGAGCAGTACTTC
CASTLAGIYEQYF
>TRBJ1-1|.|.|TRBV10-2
TGCGCCAGCAGCCCCGGCAGGAACACTGAAGCTTTCTTT
CASSPGRNTEAFF
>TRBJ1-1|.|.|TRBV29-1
TGCAGCGTTGGCCCGGGAGTCACTGAAGCTTTCTTT
CSVGPGVTEAFF
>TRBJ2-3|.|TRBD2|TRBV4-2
TGTGCCACCGGGGGTAGCGGGGGGGCCGTGAGTACAGATACGCAGTATTTT
CATGGSGGAVSTDTQYF
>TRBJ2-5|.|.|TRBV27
TGTGCCAGCAGTCTCCGCCCCCCGCGGAGCCAAGAGACCCAGTACTTC
CASSLRPPRSQETQYF
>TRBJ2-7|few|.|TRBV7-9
TGTGCCAGCAGCTTAGCTAGGGAATACCAGGGCGAGCAGTACTTC
CASSLAREYQGEQYF
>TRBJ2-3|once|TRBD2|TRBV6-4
TGTGCCAGCAGTCCTGCCCGGGGCGGGGGAGCAGATACGCAGTATTTT
CASSPARGGGADTQYF
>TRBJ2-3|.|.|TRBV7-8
TGTGCCAGCAGCCCCCCAAGGGCTGGCACAGATACGCAGTATTTT
CASSPPRAGTDTQYF
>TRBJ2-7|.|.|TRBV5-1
TGCGCCAGCAGCTTACCAAAAAACAGGGACTACGAGCAGTACTTC
CASSLPKNRDYEQYF
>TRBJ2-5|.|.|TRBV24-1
TGTGCCACCAGTGATTTGGGAGGACTGTACCAAGAGACCCAGTACTTC
CATSDLGGLYQETQYF
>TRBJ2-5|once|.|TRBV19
TGTGCCAGTAGTCCCCCAGGGGAGACCCAGTACTTC
CASSPPGETQYF